Below, 24 T cell receptor beta chains from the same sample are listed, as sequenced in a study of T cells in Graves' hyperthyroidism and ophthalmopathy. The investigators amplified TCR beta CDR3 regions from RNA transcripts. TCR CDR3 regions were first amplified by RT-PCR with HTBI primers. TCRdb reanalysed the multiplex PCR reads using MiXCR and keeps one entry per CDR3 protein. The sample shows some 600,000 distinct CDR3 sequences, 14% of them seen only once. Source material: blood. The receptor set was obtained from a young woman with Graves' hyperthyroidism that later progressed to Graves' ophthalmopathy.

This clonotype was picked up many times. CDR3 DNA sequence: TGTGCCAGCAGCGTAGAGGCTAGCGGGAGCTACGAGCAGTACTTC. It yields the protein CASSVEASGSYEQYF. This chain links TRBV9 with TRBJ2-7; 10 nucleotides agree with TRBD2. The ends lost 0 bases at V and 3 bases at J; junction bases unmatched: 3. Per germline, CDR1 SGDLS and CDR2 YYNGEE. This CDR3 has 15 residues.

This clonotype was counted ten times or more. The V and J genes are TRBV7-2 and TRBJ1-3; TRBD1 is a possible D gene (6 bases). The ends were cut back, 5 bases at V and 2 bases at J, with 10 bases in the middle. Germline V gene lookup returns CDR1 SGHTA and CDR2 FQGNSA. The CDR3 loop spans 14 amino acids. DNA of the CDR3: TGTGCCAGCAGCCTCCGGACAGCTGGAAACACCATATATTTT. Its protein product is CASSLRTAGNTIYF.

This clonotype has just a few counts. Its ends do not fully match the called genes, so a read error is possible. This sequence joins TRBV28 and TRBJ1-1; maybe TRBD1 (6 bases). The CDR3 has 15 residues. In germline, CDR1 is MDHEN, CDR2 SYDVKM. This CDR3 reads CARSFRGRGNTEAFF. The CDR3, as DNA: TGTGCCCGCAGTTTCAGGGGAAGGGGGAACACTGAAGCTTTCTTT.

This clonotype turned up a few times. Just one base apart from a much larger clone, this may be a read error. The CDR3 end shows no conserved phenylalanine or tryptophan, and so a read error is likely. The chain employs TRBV28 and TRBJ1-5, with D unclear. The CDR3 has 12 residues. V was trimmed by 2 bases and J by 7 bases, leaving 6 bases between them. The germline V gene has CDR1 MDHEN and CDR2 SYDVKM. The CDR3, as DNA: TGTGCCAGCAGTTTAAAATACCAGCCCCAGCATCTT. Its translation is CASSLKYQPQHL.

This clonotype was seen ten or more times. V gene TRBV10-3 combines with J gene TRBJ1-2; perhaps TRBD1 as D (5 bases). Germline loops: CDR1 ENHRY, CDR2 SYGVKD. Trimming left V 4 bases short and J 2 bases short, with 14 bases between. This CDR3 spans 15 amino acids. The CDR3 DNA reads TGTGCCATCAGTGCCCTAGGGGAAGGAAACTATGGCTACACCTTC. This gives the protein CAISALGEGNYGYTF.

The chain uses TRBV5-1 and TRBJ2-6; D unresolved. Germline values: CDR1 SGHRS, CDR2 YFSETQ. V lost 0 bases to trimming and J lost 3 bases, with 7 bases between them. The CDR3 contains 15 residues. DNA of the CDR3: TGCGCCAGCAGCTTGGAATTGATTGGGGCCAACGTCCTGACTTTC. This codes for CASSLELIGANVLTF.

Comment on this clonotype: A much larger clonotype is one base distant, so this may be a read error. V is TRBV5-5 and J is TRBJ2-1; weak D call: TRBD1 (9 bases). CDR3 length: 15 residues. Per germline, CDR1 SGHKS and CDR2 YYEKEE (reference sequence). CDR3 amino acids: CVSSGGQGSYNEQFF. The CDR3 bases are TGTGTCAGCAGCGGGGGACAGGGCTCCTACAATGAGCAGTTCTTC.

The chain uses TRBV19 and TRBJ2-1; 9 bases agree with TRBD2. The trim removed 6 bases at V and 8 bases at J, leaving 11 bases unmatched. Germline lookup yields CDR1 LNHDA and CDR2 SQIVND (reference sequence). The CDR3 extends over 15 amino acids. The CDR3 spells CASSLASGIVYEQFF. DNA of the CDR3: TGTGCCAGTAGCTTGGCTAGCGGGATCGTCTATGAGCAGTTCTTC.

The rearrangement uses TRBV25-1 and TRBJ2-1; 9 bases map to TRBD2. From germline, CDR1 is MGHDK and CDR2 SYGVNS. The CDR3 runs 16 residues. V was clipped by 7 bases and J by 4 bases; unmatched bases: 11. The CDR3 nucleotides are TGTGCCAGCAAGAAGCGGGGGGACAACCCTTACAATGAGCAGTTCTTC. It codes for CASKKRGDNPYNEQFF.

About this clonotype: A read error may account for a junction end that differs from germline. The chain uses TRBV27 and TRBJ1-1; 11 bases match TRBD1. The V gene's germline CDR1 is MNHEY and CDR2 SMNVEV (reference sequence). The CDR3 spans 16 residues. CDR3 nucleotide sequence: TGTGCCGGCAGGAAATATGGGGACAGGGGGAGGACTGAAGCTTTCTTT. The encoded protein is CAGRKYGDRGRTEAFF.

This clonotype was seen many times. V and J are TRBV6-1 and TRBJ1-4; 10 bases align to TRBD1. Per germline, CDR1 MNHNS and CDR2 SASEGT. Trimming cost V 5 bases and J 7 bases; bases outside gene matches: 10. CDR3 length: 16 amino acids. CDR3 amino acids: CASSIIGTGAGEKLFF. DNA for the CDR3: TGTGCCAGCAGTATCATCGGGACAGGGGCTGGTGAAAAACTGTTTTTT.

The DNA for the CDR3 is TGCGCCAGCAGTGACTTAGCGGGAGTGATAAACATTCAGTACTTC. Residues: CASSDLAGVINIQYF. The rearrangement uses TRBV10-1 and TRBJ2-4, with 9 nucleotides matching TRBD2. V dropped 3 bases and J dropped 6; count of bases not matched to a gene: 6. The CDR3 runs 15 residues. Germline values: CDR1 WNHNN, CDR2 SYGVQD (reference sequence).

The rearrangement joins TRBV3-1 to TRBJ1-3, with D possibly being TRBD1 (5 bases). The CDR3 loop spans 15 amino acids. Germline-derived CDR1 and CDR2 are LGHDT and YNNKEL (reference sequence). The V end was cut by 6 bases, the J end by 4 bases, with 16 bases between. For the CDR3, the DNA is TGTGCCAGCAGGAAGGCCGGGACTCTCGGAAACACCATATATTTT. Protein: CASRKAGTLGNTIYF.

In this sample, this clonotype turned up many times. V usage is TRBV5-1 and J usage is TRBJ2-5; D is unclear. The CDR3 is 11 amino acids. Trimming shortened V by 5 bases and J by 2 bases, and 4 bases separated the two germline ends. Per germline, CDR1 SGHRS and CDR2 YFSETQ. The CDR3 is CASRRQETQYF. The CDR3 coding sequence is TGCGCCAGCAGGAGGCAAGAGACCCAGTACTTC.

This clonotype occurred many times. In nucleotides, the CDR3 is TGTGCCAGCAGCGTGTTAGTCAAGCCCCCTATGGAGCAGTACTTC. Protein product: CASSVLVKPPMEQYF. The chain links TRBV9 to TRBJ2-7; D not resolved. V lost 2 bases and J lost 7, with 19 bases in between. Germline V gene lookup returns CDR1 SGDLS and CDR2 YYNGEE. The CDR3 is 15 residues long.

V usage is TRBV28 and J usage is TRBJ2-5, with TRBD2 as a possible D gene (6 bases). The CDR3 contains 16 residues. CDR1 and CDR2 from the germline V gene are MDHEN and SYDVKM. V dropped 5 bases and J dropped 5 bases, with 21 bases sitting between them. The CDR3 here is CASSRLDFGGIETQYF. The CDR3 DNA reads as TGTGCCAGCAGTCGACTAGACTTTGGGGGGATCGAGACCCAGTACTTC.

The V and J genes are TRBV29-1 and TRBJ2-7; D remains ambiguous. The germline V gene has CDR1 SQVTM and CDR2 ANQGSEA. V lost 5 bases to trimming and J lost 5 bases, with 10 bases between them. This CDR3 is built from 11 residues. This CDR3 is CSVRRANEQYF. The DNA of the CDR3 is TGCAGCGTTCGTCGGGCGAACGAGCAGTACTTC.

At least ten counts were recorded for this clonotype. The V gene is TRBV6-1, the J gene TRBJ1-6; perhaps TRBD1 as D (6 bases). V was cut by 1 base and J by 6 bases, with 10 bases left in between. The CDR3 is made up of 15 amino acids. From germline, CDR1 is MNHNS and CDR2 SASEGT. The CDR3 sequence: CASSEDGGLNSPLHF. The CDR3 bases are TGTGCCAGCAGTGAAGATGGGGGCCTTAATTCACCCCTCCACTTT.

The CDR3 nucleotides are TGTGCCATCAGTGATGCGGTTTCCGCTAACTATGGCTACACCTTC. It codes for CAISDAVSANYGYTF. This chain links TRBV10-3 with TRBJ1-2, with D hard to call. The CDR3 has 15 residues. Trimming left V 3 bases short and J 0 bases short, with 11 bases between. Germline values: CDR1 ENHRY, CDR2 SYGVKD.

This rearrangement joins TRBV11-2 to TRBJ1-2; 10 nucleotides agree with TRBD1. The CDR3 consists of 14 residues. Germline V gene lookup returns CDR1 SGHAT and CDR2 FQNNGV. The junction had 8 bases not matched to a gene; V was cut back by 5 bases and J by 8 bases. CDR3 loop: CASSPDRGGIGYTF. Written as DNA, the CDR3 is TGTGCCAGCAGCCCGGACAGGGGGGGAATAGGCTACACCTTC.

This clonotype was seen many times. The genes are TRBV12-3 or TRBV12-4 and TRBJ1-2; the D gene is possibly TRBD1 (5 bases). The CDR3 is 16 amino acids. The V end lost 3 bases, the J end lost 4 bases, and 18 bases lay between the germline ends. The DNA of the CDR3 is TGTGCCAGCAGTTTGGGGCCCTCACGGGGCCTCTATGGCTACACCTTC. This encodes CASSLGPSRGLYGYTF.

This clonotype was observed a few times. The chain uses TRBV30 and TRBJ2-1, with TRBD1 as a possible D gene (6 bases). The CDR3 length is 19 residues. With 1 base removed from V and 2 bases from J, the gap between germline ends came to 24 bases. Germline CDR1 GTSNPN, CDR2 SVGIG (reference sequence). CDR3 nucleotide sequence: TGTGCCTGGAGTGGGGAAGTATATGGGGGCCATACCCCCTACAATGAGCAGTTCTTC. It is translated as CAWSGEVYGGHTPYNEQFF.

This clonotype showed up just a few times. V gene TRBV28 combines with J gene TRBJ1-2, with D possibly TRBD1 on 6 matching bases. CDR3 length: 15 residues. V was pared by 4 bases and J by 7 bases, with 19 bases between. Germline V gene lookup returns CDR1 MDHEN and CDR2 SYDVKM. CDR3 loop: CASSSATTTGFGYTF. CDR3 DNA: TGTGCCAGCAGTTCTGCGACTACCACAGGGTTTGGCTACACCTTC.

The chain is built from TRBV12-3 or TRBV12-4 and TRBJ2-7, with no clear D. The CDR3 is 14 residues long. V was trimmed by 5 bases and J by 6 bases, leaving 17 bases between them. As DNA, the CDR3 is TGTGCCAGCAGTGACCAGGAGATAGTACGCGAGCAGTACTTC. This codes for CASSDQEIVREQYF.